This T cell receptor (beta chain) was identified in a study of metastatic and nonmetastatic thyroid tumors. Every patient underwent thyroid surgery untreated. As concerns this clone: Its target is not known. A single base separates this from a much larger clone, so it may be a read error.

TCRdb re-called the PCR reads via MiXCR. The sample yields about 82,000 clones, around 12% seen once. Study results and limitations: Within blood and tumor, benign nodules reportedly had significantly lower TCR beta diversity than malignant thyroid tumors did.

The specimen was tumor tissue. This clonotype was obtained from a female donor with papillary thyroid cancer or a benign thyroid nodule (not recorded which). Some clones in this sample may be carry-over from other donors' samples.

CDR3 DNA: TGTGCCAGCAGCACCGGGCCCGGGGTGAACACTGAAGCTTTCTTT. Its protein is CASSTGPGVNTEAFF. V is TRBV12-3 or TRBV12-4 and J is TRBJ1-1, with D hard to call. The ends were cut back, 6 bases at V and 0 bases at J, with 14 bases in the middle. The CDR3 extends over 15 amino acids.